The present T cell receptor beta chain was sequenced within a study of post-analysis software for immune sequencing data. About the research overall: The patients showed relapsing-remitting, secondary progressive and progressive-relapsing multiple sclerosis courses.

The CDR3 sequence is 12 residues long. V was trimmed by 4 bases and J by 13 bases, leaving 15 bases between them. The germline V gene encodes CDR1 SGDLS and CDR2 YYNGEE. Findings and caveats of the study: Analysis by F measure revealed that same-batch samples clustered strongly together. In patients, about five TRBV segments were more frequent than in controls, with TRBV5-6, TRBV5-1 and TRBV20-1 among them. The normalized Chao1 diversity of multiple sclerosis patients was significantly lower than that of controls.

The table lists this clonotype with a count of one. The antigen remains undetermined. Unique molecular identifiers had been added to the TCR beta cDNA libraries. The T cell input of 1 to 10 million gave approximately 460,000 cDNA molecules. TCRdb re-called the PCR reads with MiXCR, one entry per CDR3 protein. This table holds hundreds of thousands of distinct CDR3 sequences, 44% found once. The V and J genes are TRBV9 and TRBJ2-1, with D tentatively TRBD2 (6 bases). What was sequenced was blood. This receptor was taken from a girl aged 5 to 17 with multiple sclerosis. CDR3 sequence: CASSSILANQFF. CDR3 nucleotide sequence: TGTGCCAGCAGCTCTATACTAGCTAATCAGTTCTTC.